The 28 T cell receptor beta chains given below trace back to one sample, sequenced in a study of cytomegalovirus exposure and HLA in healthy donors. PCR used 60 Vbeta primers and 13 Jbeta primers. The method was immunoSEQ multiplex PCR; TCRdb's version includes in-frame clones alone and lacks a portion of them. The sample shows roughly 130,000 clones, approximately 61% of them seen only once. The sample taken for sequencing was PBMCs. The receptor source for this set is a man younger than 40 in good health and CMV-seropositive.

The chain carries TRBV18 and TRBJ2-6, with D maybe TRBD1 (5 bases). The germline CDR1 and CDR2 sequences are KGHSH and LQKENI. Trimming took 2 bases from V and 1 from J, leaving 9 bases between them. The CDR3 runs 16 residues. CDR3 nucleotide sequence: TGTGCCAGCTCACCAGTAAGGGGTTCTGGGGCCAACGTCCTGACTTTC. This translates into CASSPVRGSGANVLTF.

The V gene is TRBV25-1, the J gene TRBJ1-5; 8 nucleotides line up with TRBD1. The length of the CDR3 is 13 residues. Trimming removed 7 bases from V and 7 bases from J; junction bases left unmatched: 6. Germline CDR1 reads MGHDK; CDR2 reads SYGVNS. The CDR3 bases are TGTGCCAGCACAGGGGGCGATACGCAGCCCCAGCATTTT. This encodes CASTGGDTQPQHF. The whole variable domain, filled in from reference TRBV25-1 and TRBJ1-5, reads EADIYQTPRYLVIGTGKKITLECSQTMGHDKMYWYQQDPGMELHLIHYSYGVNSTEKGDLSSESTVSRIRTEHFPLTLESARPSHTSQYLCASTGGDTQPQHFGDGTRLSIL.

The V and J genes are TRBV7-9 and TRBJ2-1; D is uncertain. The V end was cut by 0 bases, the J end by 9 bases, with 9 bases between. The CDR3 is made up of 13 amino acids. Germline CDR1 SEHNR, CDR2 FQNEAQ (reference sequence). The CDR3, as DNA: TGTGCCAGCAGCTTAGCCAGGTCCGGTGAGCAGTTCTTC. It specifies CASSLARSGEQFF.

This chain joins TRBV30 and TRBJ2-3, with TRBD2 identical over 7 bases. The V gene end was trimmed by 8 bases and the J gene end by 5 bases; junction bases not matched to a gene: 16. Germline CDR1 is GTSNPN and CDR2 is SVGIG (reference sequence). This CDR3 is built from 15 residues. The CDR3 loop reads CALSSGGRRGDTQYF. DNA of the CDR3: TGTGCCCTCAGCAGTGGCGGGAGAAGAGGAGATACGCAGTATTTT.

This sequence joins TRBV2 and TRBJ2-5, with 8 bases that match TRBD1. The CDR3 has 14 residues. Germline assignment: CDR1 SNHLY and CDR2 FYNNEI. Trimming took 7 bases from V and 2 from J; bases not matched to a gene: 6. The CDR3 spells CASNPGGGQETQYF. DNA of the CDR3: TGTGCCAGCAACCCAGGGGGCGGACAAGAGACCCAGTACTTC.

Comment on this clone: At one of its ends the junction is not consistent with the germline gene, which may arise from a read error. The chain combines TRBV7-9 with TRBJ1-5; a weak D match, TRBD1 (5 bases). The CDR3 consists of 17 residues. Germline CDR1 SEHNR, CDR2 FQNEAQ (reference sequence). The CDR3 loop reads CSSSSATGLPWMQPQHF. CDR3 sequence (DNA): TGTTCCAGCAGCTCTGCGACGGGACTCCCATGGATGCAGCCCCAGCATTTT.

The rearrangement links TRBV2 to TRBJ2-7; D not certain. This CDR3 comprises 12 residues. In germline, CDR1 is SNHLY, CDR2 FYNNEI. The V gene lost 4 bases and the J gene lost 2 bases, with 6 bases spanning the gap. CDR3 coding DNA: TGTGCCAGCAGTGGTGAGACCTACGAGCAGTACTTC. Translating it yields CASSGETYEQYF.

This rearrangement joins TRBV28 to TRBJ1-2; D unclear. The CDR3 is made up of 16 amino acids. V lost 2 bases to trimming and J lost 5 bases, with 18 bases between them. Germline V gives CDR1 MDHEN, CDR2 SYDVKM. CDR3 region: CASSLGYTRAGYGYTF. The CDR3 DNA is TGTGCCAGCAGTTTAGGATACACACGGGCGGGTTATGGCTACACCTTC.

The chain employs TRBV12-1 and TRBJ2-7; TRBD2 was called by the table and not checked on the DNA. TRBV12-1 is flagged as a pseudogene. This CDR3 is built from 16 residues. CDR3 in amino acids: CASSSTGTSGSYEQYF. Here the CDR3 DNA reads TGTGCCAGCAGCTCTACTGGGACTAGCGGTTCCTACGAGCAGTACTTC.

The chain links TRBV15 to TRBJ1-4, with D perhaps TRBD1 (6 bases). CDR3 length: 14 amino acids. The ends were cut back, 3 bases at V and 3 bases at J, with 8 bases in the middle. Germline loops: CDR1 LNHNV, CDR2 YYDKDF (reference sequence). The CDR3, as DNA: TGTGCCACCAGCAGTACAGGGTCTAATGAAAAACTGTTTTTT. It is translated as CATSSTGSNEKLFF.

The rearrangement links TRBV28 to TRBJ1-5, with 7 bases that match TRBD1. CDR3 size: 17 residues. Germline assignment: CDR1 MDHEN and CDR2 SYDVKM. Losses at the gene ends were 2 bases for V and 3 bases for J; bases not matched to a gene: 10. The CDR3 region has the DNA TGTGCCAGCAGTTTAGACACGACAGGGTTCTACAATCAGCCCCAGCATTTT. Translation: CASSLDTTGFYNQPQHF.

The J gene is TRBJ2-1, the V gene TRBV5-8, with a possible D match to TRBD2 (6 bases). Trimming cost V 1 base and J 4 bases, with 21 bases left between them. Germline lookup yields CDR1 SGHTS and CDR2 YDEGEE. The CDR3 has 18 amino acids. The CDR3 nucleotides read TGTGCCAGCAGCTTGTATTATAGTTGGGGGGAAGGATACAATGAGCAGTTCTTC. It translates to CASSLYYSWGEGYNEQFF.

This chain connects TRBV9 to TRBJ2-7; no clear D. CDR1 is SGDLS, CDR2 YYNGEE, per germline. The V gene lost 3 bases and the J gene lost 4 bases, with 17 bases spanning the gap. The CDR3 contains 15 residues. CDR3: CASSAGSNPLYEQYF. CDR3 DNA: TGTGCCAGCAGCGCCGGTTCAAACCCCCTTTACGAGCAGTACTTC.

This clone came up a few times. CDR3 nucleotides: TGCGCCAGCAGCTCGACCGCTAGCGGGAGGGGGACCGGGGAGCTGTTTTTT. Its protein product is CASSSTASGRGTGELFF. The chain uses TRBV5-1 and TRBJ2-2; TRBD2 matches at 12 bases. CDR1 and CDR2 (germline): SGHRS, YFSETQ. The ends lost 3 bases at V and 5 bases at J; junction bases unmatched: 8. The CDR3 is 17 residues long.

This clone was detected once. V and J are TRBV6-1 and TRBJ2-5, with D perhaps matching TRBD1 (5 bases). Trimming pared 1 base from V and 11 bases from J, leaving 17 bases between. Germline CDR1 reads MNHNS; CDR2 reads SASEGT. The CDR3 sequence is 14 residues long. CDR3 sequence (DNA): TGTGCCAGCAGTGAAGAGGTCAGGGCCGCCGAACAGTACTTC. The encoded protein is CASSEEVRAAEQYF.

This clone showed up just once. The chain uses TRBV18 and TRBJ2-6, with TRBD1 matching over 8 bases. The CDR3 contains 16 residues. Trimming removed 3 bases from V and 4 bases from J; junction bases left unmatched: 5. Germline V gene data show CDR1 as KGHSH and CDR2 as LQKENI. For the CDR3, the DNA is TGTGCCAGCTCACCCCGACAGGGGCCCGGGGCCAACGTCCTGACTTTC. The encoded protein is CASSPRQGPGANVLTF.

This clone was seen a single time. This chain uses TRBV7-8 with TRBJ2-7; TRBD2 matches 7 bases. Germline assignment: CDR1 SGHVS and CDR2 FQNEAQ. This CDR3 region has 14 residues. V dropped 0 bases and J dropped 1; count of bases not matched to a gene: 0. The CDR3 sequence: CASSLARGSYEQYF. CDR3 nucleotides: TGTGCCAGCAGCTTAGCGCGGGGGTCCTACGAGCAGTACTTC.

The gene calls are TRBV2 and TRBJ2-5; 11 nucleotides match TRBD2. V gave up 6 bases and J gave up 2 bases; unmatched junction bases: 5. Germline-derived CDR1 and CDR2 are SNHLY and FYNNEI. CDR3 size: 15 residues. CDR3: CASRVAGGGQETQYF. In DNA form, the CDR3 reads TGTGCCAGCAGGGTAGCGGGAGGGGGTCAAGAGACCCAGTACTTC.

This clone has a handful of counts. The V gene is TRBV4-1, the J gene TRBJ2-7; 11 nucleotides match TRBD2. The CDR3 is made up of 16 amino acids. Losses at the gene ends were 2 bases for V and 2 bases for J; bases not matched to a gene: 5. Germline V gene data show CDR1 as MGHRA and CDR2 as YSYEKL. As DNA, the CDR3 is TGCGCCAGCAGCCAACCACTAGCGGGAGACCCCTACGAGCAGTACTTC. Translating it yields CASSQPLAGDPYEQYF.

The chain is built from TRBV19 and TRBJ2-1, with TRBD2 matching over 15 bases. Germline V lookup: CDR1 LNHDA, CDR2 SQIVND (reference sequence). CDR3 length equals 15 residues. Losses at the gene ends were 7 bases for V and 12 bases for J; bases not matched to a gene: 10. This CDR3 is CASIDPGLAGGRQFF. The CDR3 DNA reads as TGTGCCAGTATTGACCCAGGACTAGCGGGAGGGCGGCAGTTCTTC.

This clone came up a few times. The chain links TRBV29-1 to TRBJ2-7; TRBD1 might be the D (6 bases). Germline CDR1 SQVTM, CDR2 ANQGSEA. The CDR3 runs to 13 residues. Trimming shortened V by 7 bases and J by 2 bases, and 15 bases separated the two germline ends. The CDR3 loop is CSARTGKAYEQYF. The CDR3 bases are TGCAGCGCTAGAACAGGGAAAGCCTACGAGCAGTACTTC.

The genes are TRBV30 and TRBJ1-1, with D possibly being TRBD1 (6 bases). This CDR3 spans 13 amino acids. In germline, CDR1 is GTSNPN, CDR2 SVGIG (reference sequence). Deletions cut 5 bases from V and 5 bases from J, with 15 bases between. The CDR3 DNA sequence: TGTGCCTGGGGGGGCGTACTCTGGACTGAAGCTTTCTTT. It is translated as CAWGGVLWTEAFF.

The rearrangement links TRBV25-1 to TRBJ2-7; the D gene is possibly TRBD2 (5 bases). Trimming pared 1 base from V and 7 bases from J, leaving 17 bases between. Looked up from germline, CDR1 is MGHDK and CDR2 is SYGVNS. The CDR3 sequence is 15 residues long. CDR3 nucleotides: TGTGCCAGCAGTGAATCCCGACTGGGAGTCTCGGAGCAGTACTTC. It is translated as CASSESRLGVSEQYF.

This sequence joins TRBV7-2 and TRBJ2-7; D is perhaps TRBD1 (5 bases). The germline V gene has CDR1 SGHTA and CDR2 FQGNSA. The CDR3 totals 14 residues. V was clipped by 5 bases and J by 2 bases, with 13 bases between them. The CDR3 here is CASSQGRRAYEQYF. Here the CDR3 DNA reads TGTGCCAGCAGCCAGGGCCGCAGGGCCTACGAGCAGTACTTC.

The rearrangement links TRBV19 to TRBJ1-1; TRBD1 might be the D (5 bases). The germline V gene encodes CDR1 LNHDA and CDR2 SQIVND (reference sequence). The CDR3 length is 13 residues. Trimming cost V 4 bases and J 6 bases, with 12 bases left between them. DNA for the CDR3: TGTGCCAGTAGTAAGGGGAACACGCCTGAAGCTTTCTTT. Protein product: CASSKGNTPEAFF. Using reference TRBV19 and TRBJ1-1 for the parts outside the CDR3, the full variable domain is DGGITQSPKYLFRKEGQNVTLSCEQNLNHDAMYWYRQDPGQGLRLIYYSQIVNDFQKGDIAEGYSVSREKKESFPLTVTSAQKNPTAFYLCASSKGNTPEAFFGQGTRLTVV.

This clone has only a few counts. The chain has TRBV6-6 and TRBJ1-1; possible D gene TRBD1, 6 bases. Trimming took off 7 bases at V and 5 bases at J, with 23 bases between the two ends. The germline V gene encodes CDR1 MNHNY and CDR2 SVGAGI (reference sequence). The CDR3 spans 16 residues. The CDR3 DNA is TGTGCCAGCATCGACACAGACGCGGGGGGGCTGACTGAAGCTTTCTTT. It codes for CASIDTDAGGLTEAFF.

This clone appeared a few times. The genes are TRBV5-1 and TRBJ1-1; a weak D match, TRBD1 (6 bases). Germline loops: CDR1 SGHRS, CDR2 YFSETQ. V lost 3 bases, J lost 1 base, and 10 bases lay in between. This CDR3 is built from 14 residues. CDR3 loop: CASSSTGQNTEAFF. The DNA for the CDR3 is TGCGCCAGCAGCTCCACAGGGCAGAACACTGAAGCTTTCTTT.

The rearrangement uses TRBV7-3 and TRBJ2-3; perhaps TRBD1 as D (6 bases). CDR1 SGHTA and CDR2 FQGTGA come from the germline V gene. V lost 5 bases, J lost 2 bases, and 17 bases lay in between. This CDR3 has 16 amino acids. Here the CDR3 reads CASSPSTRTVTDTQYF. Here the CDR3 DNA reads TGTGCCAGCAGCCCCTCAACCAGGACAGTCACAGATACGCAGTATTTT.